These 4 T cell receptor beta chains were sequenced from one sample in a study of STAT5B mutations in CD4+ large granular lymphocyte leukemia. Sequenced by immunoSEQ multiplex PCR; TCRdb stores in-frame clones only, minus some. The table records some 30,000 clones, approximately 84% of them present only once. Sequenced material: CD4+ T cells from blood buffy coats. These receptor sequences come from a human donor in good health.

V usage is TRBV28 and J usage is TRBJ1-1; a possible D gene is TRBD1 (6 bases). The CDR3 has 12 amino acids. From germline, CDR1 is MDHEN and CDR2 SYDVKM. With 6 bases removed from V and 9 bases from J, the gap between germline ends came to 14 bases. DNA for the CDR3: TGTGCCAGCAGCGCGCTTGGGGGCAAAGCTTTCTTT. It yields the protein CASSALGGKAFF.

The chain combines TRBV25-1 with TRBJ1-6; 7 bases match TRBD1. The CDR3 covers 14 residues. J lost 4 bases, V lost 6 bases, and 3 bases had no gene match. The germline gives CDR1 MGHDK, CDR2 SYGVNS. CDR3: CASRETGYNSPLHF. CDR3 in DNA: TGTGCCAGCAGAGAGACAGGGTATAATTCACCCCTCCACTTT.

The V call is TRBV6-1, the J call TRBJ2-7; TRBD2 aligns across 7 bases. The CDR3 has 14 residues. From germline, CDR1 is MNHNS and CDR2 SASEGT. Trimming took 6 bases from V and 6 from J; bases not matched to a gene: 11. The CDR3 DNA reads as TGTGCCAGCAGCCAAACCCGAGCGGGGAGCGAGCAGTACTTC. Translated: CASSQTRAGSEQYF.

The J gene is TRBJ2-3, the V gene TRBV21-1; the D call of TRBD2 is as the table states it, not checked on the DNA. TRBV21-1 is noted as a pseudogene. CDR3 length: 14 residues. Here the CDR3 reads CASSMRGGCDTQYF. In DNA, the CDR3 is TGTGCCAGCAGTATGCGGGGGGGCTGCGATACGCAGTATTTT.